This passage covers 16 T cell receptor beta chains from one sample sequenced in a study of cytomegalovirus exposure and HLA in healthy donors (dated by TCRdb to about 2017). Library creation used the immunoSEQ multiplex PCR assay. Sourced from immuneACCESS, this table was stored by TCRdb with only in-frame sequences that have V and J called. A share of the clones is absent; for the studies checked, an unresolved V gene accounts for under half, and the remainder has no known explanation. In all, the sample holds around 170,000 clones, and 88% of those were seen once. Clones ranked in the top ten supply under 3% of the sample. The sequenced material came from PBMCs. The source is a man in his late teens or twenties in good health and CMV-seronegative.

The chain carries TRBV29-1 and TRBJ2-1; 9 bases agree with TRBD2. J was trimmed by 8 bases and V by 3 bases; bases with no gene match: 5. Germline CDR1 and CDR2: SQVTM and ANQGSEA. This CDR3 has 13 amino acids. Here the CDR3 reads CSVDRSGRYEQFF. DNA of the CDR3: TGCAGCGTTGATCGTAGCGGGAGATATGAGCAGTTCTTC.

This clone is medium-sized in the sample. Other DNA sequences of this sample code for an identical CDR3. The genes are TRBV27 and TRBJ1-2; 7 bases fit TRBD1. Trimming took 5 bases from V and 2 from J; bases not matched to a gene: 2. CDR1 is MNHEY and CDR2 is SMNVEV in the germline V gene (reference sequence). This CDR3 has 13 amino acids. CDR3 nucleotide sequence: TGTGCCAGCAGTCCACAGGGGAACTATGGCTACACCTTC. Protein product: CASSPQGNYGYTF.

The chain carries TRBV18 and TRBJ2-3; 8 positions match TRBD2. The CDR3 is made up of 15 amino acids. Looked up from germline, CDR1 is KGHSH and CDR2 is LQKENI. V was pared by 3 bases and J by 0 bases, with 2 bases of the junction left unmatched. Here the CDR3 DNA reads TGTGCCAGCTCACCCTTAGCGGGAAGCACAGATACGCAGTATTTT. It translates to CASSPLAGSTDTQYF.

J is TRBJ1-2 and V is TRBV27; 10 nucleotides line up with TRBD1. Trimming removed 5 bases from V and 0 bases from J; junction bases left unmatched: 9. The germline CDR1 and CDR2 sequences are MNHEY and SMNVEV (reference sequence). This CDR3 spans 17 amino acids. As DNA, the CDR3 is TGTGCCAGCAGTCCCCGGGACAGGGGAGGCCCTAACTATGGCTACACCTTC. This sequence encodes CASSPRDRGGPNYGYTF.

This clone was counted a few times. The CDR3: CASSVQGYEQYF. As DNA, the CDR3 is TGTGCCAGCAGTGTCCAGGGTTACGAGCAGTACTTC. The J gene is TRBJ2-7, the V gene TRBV2; weak D call: TRBD1 (5 bases). This CDR3 has 12 residues. Germline assignment: CDR1 SNHLY and CDR2 FYNNEI. Deletions cut 4 bases from V and 4 bases from J, with 8 bases between.

The chain combines TRBV5-6 with TRBJ1-5; 10 bases match TRBD1. The CDR3 runs 16 residues. Per the germline V gene, CDR1 is SGHDT and CDR2 is YYEEEE. Trimming cost V 4 bases and J 5 bases; bases outside gene matches: 9. The CDR3 protein is CASSRNGQGEYQPQHF. DNA of the CDR3: TGTGCCAGCAGCAGAAACGGACAGGGGGAGTATCAGCCCCAGCATTTT.

This clone occurred once. The V and J genes are TRBV7-9 and TRBJ2-7; TRBD1 matches 9 bases. Trimming at V came to 6 bases and at J to 6 bases, leaving 12 bases not matched to a gene. Germline CDR1 is SEHNR and CDR2 is FQNEAQ (reference sequence). The CDR3 has 15 residues. The chain's CDR3 is CASSTIQGARSEQYF. The CDR3 nucleotides are TGTGCCAGCAGTACCATACAGGGGGCGCGGAGCGAGCAGTACTTC.

The gene calls are TRBV19 and TRBJ1-5; the D gene is possibly TRBD1 (6 bases). Between the trimmed V and J ends, which lost 3 bases and 5 bases, there was a span of 14 bases. CDR1 and CDR2 (germline): LNHDA, SQIVND (reference sequence). This CDR3 is built from 15 residues. The DNA of the CDR3 is TGTGCCAGTAGTATTTTCACCAGGGGAGATCAGCCCCAGCATTTT. Translated: CASSIFTRGDQPQHF.

The gene calls are TRBV2 and TRBJ1-3; D ambiguous. The CDR3 covers 15 residues. V lost 5 bases and J 4 bases, leaving 15 bases between the germline ends. The germline CDR1 and CDR2 sequences are SNHLY and FYNNEI. DNA of the CDR3: TGTGCCAGCAGTCTAAACAGCATTTCAGGAAACACCATATATTTT. It translates to CASSLNSISGNTIYF.

The chain has TRBV10-3 and TRBJ2-2; 11 nucleotides align to TRBD1. Trimming at V came to 5 bases and at J to 0 bases, leaving 5 bases not matched to a gene. Germline assignment: CDR1 ENHRY and CDR2 SYGVKD. CDR3 length equals 17 residues. CDR3 protein: CAISSGTGGSNTGELFF. CDR3 DNA sequence: TGTGCCATCAGTTCCGGGACAGGGGGATCGAACACCGGGGAGCTGTTTTTT.

About this clone: Compared with germline, one end of the junction differs, possibly owing to a read error. The gene calls are TRBV28 and TRBJ2-3; D not resolved. The CDR3 loop spans 12 amino acids. CDR1 and CDR2 (germline): MDHEN, SYDVKM. CDR3 residues: CASGLPSHTQYF. The CDR3 nucleotides are TGTGCCAGCGGTTTGCCCAGTCATACGCAGTATTTT.

The table lists this clone with a few counts. The chain combines TRBV19 with TRBJ2-2; the match to TRBD2 covers 11 bases. The V gene end was trimmed by 3 bases and the J gene end by 4 bases; junction bases not matched to a gene: 4. The CDR3 is 16 amino acids. Germline assignment: CDR1 LNHDA and CDR2 SQIVND (reference sequence). The CDR3 coding sequence is TGTGCCAGTAGTATTCTAGCGGGAGGCGGCACCGGGGAGCTGTTTTTT. This gives the protein CASSILAGGGTGELFF.

This sequence joins TRBV28 and TRBJ1-5; a possible D gene is TRBD1 (5 bases). V was clipped by 2 bases and J by 0 bases, with 11 bases between them. The CDR3 loop spans 16 amino acids. Germline V lookup: CDR1 MDHEN, CDR2 SYDVKM. DNA of the CDR3: TGTGCCAGCAGTTTAACAGGAACCTATAGCAATCAGCCCCAGCATTTT. Translated: CASSLTGTYSNQPQHF.

The rearrangement links TRBV6-5 to TRBJ2-1; 10 bases agree with TRBD2. J lost 2 bases, V lost 6 bases, and 4 bases had no gene match. This CDR3 has 15 amino acids. Germline V gene sequence: CDR1 MNHEY, CDR2 SVGAGI. The chain's CDR3 is CASSVLAGPYNEQFF. The CDR3, as DNA: TGTGCCAGCAGCGTACTAGCGGGACCCTACAATGAGCAGTTCTTC.

This clone occurred once. This chain connects TRBV6-5 to TRBJ1-6; 9 bases line up with TRBD1. CDR1 and CDR2 from the germline V gene are MNHEY and SVGAGI. V lost 0 bases and J lost 6; bases outside the gene matches: 3. This CDR3 region has 16 residues. This CDR3 is CASSYSPGQGNSPLHF. The CDR3 nucleotides read TGTGCCAGCAGTTACTCGCCGGGACAGGGTAATTCACCCCTCCACTTT.

This clone was seen a few times. The chain employs TRBV19 and TRBJ2-7; 8 positions agree with TRBD1. Germline CDR1 LNHDA, CDR2 SQIVND (reference sequence). V gave up 4 bases and J gave up 4 bases; unmatched junction bases: 3. This CDR3 comprises 13 residues. Here the CDR3 DNA reads TGTGCCAGTAGTACTCGGACAGGGTACGAGCAGTACGTC. Translated, it gives CASSTRTGYEQYV.